This T cell receptor (beta chain) was retrieved from a study of early T cells in non-severe SARS-CoV-2 infection. Study details: Sequencing input comprised bulk RNA from unsorted whole blood; chain pairing was not available.

TCRdb called the 5' RACE reads again in MiXCR, with one record for every CDR3 protein. The table lists 59,000 or so distinct CDR3 sequences, roughly 12% of them singletons. J lost 4 bases, V lost 2 bases, and 8 bases had no gene match. From germline, CDR1 is SNHLY and CDR2 FYNNEI. The length of the CDR3 is 15 residues. This clonotype was sampled from an adult who was a healthcare worker with PCR-confirmed SARS-CoV-2 infection or an uninfected control (not recorded which). The sample here was whole blood, taken at baseline. The chain links TRBV2 to TRBJ2-7, with TRBD1 matching 7 bases. CDR3 nucleotide sequence: TGTGCCAGCAGTGAAATGGGGACAGTGAATTACGAGCAGTACTTC. Translation gives CASSEMGTVNYEQYF. Variable domain in full (rest from reference TRBV2 and TRBJ2-7): EPEVTQTPSHQVTQMGQEVILRCVPISNHLYFYWYRQILGQKVEFLVSFYNNEISEKSEIFDDQFSVERPDGSNFTLKIRSTKLEDSAMYFCASSEMGTVNYEQYFGPGTRLTVT.